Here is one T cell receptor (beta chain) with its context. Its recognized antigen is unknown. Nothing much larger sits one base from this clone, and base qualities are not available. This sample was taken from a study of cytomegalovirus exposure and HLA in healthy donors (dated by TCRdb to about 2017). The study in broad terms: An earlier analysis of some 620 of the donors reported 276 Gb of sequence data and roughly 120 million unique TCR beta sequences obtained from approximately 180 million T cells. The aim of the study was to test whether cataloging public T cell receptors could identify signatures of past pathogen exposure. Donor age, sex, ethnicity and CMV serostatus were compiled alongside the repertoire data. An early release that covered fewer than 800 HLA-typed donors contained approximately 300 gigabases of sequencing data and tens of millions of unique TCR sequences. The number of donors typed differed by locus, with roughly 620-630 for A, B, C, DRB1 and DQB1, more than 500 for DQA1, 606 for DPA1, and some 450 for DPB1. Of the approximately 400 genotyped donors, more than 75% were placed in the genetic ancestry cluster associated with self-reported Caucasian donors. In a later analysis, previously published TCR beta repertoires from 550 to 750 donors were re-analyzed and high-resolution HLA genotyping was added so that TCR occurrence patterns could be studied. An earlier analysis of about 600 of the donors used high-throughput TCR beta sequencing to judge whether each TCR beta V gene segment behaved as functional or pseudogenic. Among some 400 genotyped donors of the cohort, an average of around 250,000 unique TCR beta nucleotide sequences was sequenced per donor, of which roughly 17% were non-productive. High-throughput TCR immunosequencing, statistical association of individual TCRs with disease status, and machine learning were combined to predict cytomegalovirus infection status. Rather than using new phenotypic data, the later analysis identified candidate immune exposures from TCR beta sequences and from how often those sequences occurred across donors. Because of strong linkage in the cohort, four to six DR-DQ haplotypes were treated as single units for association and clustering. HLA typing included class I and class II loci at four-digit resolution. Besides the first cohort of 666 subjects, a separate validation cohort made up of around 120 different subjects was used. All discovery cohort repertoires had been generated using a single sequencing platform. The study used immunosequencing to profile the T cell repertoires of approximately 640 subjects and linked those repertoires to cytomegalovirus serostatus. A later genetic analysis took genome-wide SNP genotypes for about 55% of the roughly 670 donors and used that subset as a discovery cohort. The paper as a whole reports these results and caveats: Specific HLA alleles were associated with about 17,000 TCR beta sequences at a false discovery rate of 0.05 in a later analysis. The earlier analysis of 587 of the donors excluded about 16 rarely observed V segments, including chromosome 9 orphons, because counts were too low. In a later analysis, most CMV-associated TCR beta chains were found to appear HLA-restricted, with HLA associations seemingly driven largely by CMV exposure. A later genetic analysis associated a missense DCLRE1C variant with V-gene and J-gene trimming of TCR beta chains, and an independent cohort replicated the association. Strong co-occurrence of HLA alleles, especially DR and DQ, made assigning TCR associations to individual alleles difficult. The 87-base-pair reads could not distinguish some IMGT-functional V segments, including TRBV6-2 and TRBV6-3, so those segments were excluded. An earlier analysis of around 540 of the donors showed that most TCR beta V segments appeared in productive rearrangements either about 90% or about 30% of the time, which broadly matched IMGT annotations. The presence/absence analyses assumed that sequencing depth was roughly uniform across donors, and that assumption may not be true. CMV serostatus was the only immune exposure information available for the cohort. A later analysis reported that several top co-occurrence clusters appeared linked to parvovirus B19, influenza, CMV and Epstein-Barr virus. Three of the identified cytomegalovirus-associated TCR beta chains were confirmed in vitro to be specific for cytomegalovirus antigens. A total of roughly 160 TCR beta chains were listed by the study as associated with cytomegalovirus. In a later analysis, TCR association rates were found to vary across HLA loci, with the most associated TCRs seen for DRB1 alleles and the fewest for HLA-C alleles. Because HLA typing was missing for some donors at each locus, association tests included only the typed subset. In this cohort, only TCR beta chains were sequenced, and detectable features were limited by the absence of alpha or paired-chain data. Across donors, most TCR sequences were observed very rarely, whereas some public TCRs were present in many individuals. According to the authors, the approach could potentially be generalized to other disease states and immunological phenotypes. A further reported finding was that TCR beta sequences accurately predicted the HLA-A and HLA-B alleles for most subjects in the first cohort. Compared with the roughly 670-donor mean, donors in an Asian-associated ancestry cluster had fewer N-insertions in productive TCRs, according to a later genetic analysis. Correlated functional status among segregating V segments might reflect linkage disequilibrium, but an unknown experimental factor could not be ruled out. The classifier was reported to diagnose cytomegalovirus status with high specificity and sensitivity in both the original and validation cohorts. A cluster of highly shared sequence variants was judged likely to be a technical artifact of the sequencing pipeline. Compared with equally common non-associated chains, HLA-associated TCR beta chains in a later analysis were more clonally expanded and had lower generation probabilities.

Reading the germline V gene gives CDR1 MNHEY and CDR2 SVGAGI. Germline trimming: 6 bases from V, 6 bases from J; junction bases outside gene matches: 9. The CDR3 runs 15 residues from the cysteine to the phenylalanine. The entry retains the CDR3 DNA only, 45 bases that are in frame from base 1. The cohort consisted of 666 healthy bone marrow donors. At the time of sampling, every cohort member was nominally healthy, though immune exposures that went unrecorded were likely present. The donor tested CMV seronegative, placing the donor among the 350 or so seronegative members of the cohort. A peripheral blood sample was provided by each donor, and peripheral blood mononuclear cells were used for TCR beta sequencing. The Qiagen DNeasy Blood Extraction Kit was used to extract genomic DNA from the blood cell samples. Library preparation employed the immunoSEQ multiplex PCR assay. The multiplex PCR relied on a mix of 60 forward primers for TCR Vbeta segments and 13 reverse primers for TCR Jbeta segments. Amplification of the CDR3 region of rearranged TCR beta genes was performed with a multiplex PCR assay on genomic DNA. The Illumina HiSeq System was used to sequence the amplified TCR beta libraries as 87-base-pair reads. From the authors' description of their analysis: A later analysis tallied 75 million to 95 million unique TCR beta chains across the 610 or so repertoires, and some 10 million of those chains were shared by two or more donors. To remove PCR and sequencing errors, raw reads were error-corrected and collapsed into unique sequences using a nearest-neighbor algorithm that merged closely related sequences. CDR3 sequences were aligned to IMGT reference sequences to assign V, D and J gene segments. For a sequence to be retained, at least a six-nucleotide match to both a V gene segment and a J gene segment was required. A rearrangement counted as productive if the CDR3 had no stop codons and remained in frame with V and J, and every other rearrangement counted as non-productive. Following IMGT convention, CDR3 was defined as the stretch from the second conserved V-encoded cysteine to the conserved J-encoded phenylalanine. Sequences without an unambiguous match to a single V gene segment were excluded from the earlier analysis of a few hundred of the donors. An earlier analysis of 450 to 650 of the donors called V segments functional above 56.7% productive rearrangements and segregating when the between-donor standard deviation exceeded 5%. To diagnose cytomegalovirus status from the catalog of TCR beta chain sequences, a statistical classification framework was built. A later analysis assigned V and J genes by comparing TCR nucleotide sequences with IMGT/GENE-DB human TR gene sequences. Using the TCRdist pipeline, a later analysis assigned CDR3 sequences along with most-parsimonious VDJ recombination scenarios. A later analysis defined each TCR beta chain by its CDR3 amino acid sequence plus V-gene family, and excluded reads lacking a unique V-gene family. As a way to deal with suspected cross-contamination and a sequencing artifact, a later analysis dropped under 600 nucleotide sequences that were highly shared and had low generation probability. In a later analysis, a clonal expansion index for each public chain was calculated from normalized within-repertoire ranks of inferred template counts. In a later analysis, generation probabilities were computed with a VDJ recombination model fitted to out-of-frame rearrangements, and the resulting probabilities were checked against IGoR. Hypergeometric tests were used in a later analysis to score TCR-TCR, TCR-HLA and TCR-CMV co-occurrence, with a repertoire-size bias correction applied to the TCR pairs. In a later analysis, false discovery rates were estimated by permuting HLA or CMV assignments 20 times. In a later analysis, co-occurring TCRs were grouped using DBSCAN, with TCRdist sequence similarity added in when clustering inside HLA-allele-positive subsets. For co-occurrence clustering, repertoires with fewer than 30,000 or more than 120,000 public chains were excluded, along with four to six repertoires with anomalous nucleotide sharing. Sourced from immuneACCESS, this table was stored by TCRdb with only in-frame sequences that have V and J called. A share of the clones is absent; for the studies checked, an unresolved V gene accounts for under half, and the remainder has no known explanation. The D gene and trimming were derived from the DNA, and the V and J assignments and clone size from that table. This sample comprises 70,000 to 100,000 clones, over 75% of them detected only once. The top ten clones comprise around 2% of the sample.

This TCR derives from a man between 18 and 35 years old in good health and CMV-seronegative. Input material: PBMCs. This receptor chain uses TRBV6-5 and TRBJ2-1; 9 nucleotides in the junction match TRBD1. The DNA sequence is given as TGTGCCAGCAGCCGGGGACAGGGAAACTTCAATGAGCAGTTCTTC. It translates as CASSRGQGNFNEQFF.